Given below is one T cell receptor beta chain in context. Diagnoses rested on clinical symptoms, serum thyroxine and TRAb, thyroid ultrasound and orbital computed tomography. The record originates from a study of T cells in Graves' hyperthyroidism and ophthalmopathy. Trimming removed 5 bases from V and 0 bases from J; junction bases left unmatched: 9. This CDR3 is built from 16 residues. Germline V gene lookup returns CDR1 MDHEN and CDR2 SYDVKM. The source material, RNA transcripts, was used to amplify TCR beta CDR3 regions. Researchers ran a first-round RT-PCR on the TCR CDR3 using the HTBI primer set. One entry per CDR3 protein, called by TCRdb with MiXCR from the multiplex PCR reads. The table lists some 510,000 distinct CDR3 sequences, around 21% of them singletons.

This TCR derives from a man aged 18 to 29 with Graves' hyperthyroidism. V and J are TRBV28 and TRBJ2-7; 8 nucleotides line up with TRBD2. The sequencing sample was made of blood. CDR3 residues: CASSPSSGTSSYEQYF. Written as DNA, the CDR3 is TGTGCCAGCAGTCCCTCTAGTGGGACTAGCTCCTACGAGCAGTACTTC.